This record covers a single T cell receptor (beta chain). Trimming removed 2 bases at V and 5 bases at J, with 12 bases between. Per germline, CDR1 GTSNPN and CDR2 SVGIG (reference sequence). The CDR3 is made up of 14 amino acids. The sample originates from a study of technical replicates of blood from a few donors. Sequencing was performed with immunoSEQ multiplex PCR; in TCRdb, only in-frame clones are kept and a portion is missing. The sample shows around 93,000 clones, roughly 94% of them seen only once. This sequence originates from a human donor in good health. The chain carries TRBV30 and TRBJ1-4; no clear D. The sample comprised T cells isolated from PBMCs. The CDR3 DNA is TGTGCCTGGAGTTCCGGGTCCACGAATGAAAAACTGTTTTTT. It encodes CAWSSGSTNEKLFF.